This T cell receptor (beta chain) was recorded in a study of shared clonotypes between healthy human individuals. Profiling relied on immunoSEQ multiplex PCR, and the TCRdb table lists in-frame clones only, not all of them. This sample carries a few million clones, 85% to 95% of them seen once, and the ten largest clones take 0.39%. Trimming removed 6 bases at V and 5 bases at J, with 23 bases between. Germline V lookup: CDR1 MNHEY, CDR2 SMNVEV (reference sequence). The CDR3 runs to 17 residues. Sequences were obtained from naive CD4+ T cells from PBMCs. The subset here: CD45RA+ positively selected. The chain is built from TRBV27 and TRBJ2-1; D is possibly TRBD2 (6 bases). The source is a man younger than 30 in good health. Some clones in this sample may be carry-over from other donors' samples. DNA of the CDR3: TGTGCCAGCAGCTCCAAGCGGGCCTCCGATTTGCACAATGAGCAGTTCTTC. Its protein is CASSSKRASDLHNEQFF.